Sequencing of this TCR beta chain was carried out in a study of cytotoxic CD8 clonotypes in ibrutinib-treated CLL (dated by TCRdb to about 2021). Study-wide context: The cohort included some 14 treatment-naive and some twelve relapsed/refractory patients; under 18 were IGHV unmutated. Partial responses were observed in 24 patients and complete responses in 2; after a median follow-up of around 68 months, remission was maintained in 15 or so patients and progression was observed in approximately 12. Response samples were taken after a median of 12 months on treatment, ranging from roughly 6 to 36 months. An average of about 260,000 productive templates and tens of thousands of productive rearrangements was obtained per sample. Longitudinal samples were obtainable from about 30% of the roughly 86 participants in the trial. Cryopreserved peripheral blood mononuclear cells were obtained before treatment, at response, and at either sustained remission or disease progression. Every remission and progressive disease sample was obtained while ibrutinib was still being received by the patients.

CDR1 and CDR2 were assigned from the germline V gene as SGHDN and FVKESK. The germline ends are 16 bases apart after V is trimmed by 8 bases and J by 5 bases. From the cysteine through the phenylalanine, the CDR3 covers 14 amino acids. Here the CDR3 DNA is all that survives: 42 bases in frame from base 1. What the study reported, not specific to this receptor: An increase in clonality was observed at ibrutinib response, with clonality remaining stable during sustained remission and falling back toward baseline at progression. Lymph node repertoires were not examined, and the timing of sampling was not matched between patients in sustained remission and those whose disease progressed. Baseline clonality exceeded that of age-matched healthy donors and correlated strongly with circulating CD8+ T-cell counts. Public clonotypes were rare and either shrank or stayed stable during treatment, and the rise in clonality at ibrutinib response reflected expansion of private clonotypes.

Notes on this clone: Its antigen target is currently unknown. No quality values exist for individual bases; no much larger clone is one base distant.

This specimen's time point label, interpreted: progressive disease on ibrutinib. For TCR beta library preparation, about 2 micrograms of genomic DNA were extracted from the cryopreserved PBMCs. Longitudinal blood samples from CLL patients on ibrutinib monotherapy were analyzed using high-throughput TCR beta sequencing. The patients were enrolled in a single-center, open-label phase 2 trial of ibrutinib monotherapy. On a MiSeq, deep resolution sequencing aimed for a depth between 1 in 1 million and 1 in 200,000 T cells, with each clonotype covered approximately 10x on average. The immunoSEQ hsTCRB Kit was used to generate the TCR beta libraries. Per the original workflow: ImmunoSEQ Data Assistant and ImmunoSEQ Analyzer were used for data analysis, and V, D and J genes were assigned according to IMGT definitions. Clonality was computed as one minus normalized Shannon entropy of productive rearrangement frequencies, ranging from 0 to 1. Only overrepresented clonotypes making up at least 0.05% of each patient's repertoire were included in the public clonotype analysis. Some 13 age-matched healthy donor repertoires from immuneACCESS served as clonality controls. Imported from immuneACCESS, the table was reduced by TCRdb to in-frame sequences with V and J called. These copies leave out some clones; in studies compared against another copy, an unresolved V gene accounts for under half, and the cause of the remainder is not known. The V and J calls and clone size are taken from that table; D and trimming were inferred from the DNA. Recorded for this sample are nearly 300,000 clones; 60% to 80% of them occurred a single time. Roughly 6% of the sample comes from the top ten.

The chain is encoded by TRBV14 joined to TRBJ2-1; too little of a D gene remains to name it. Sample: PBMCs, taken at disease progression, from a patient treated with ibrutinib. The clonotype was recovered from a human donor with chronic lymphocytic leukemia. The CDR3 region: CASAAGHVNNEQFF. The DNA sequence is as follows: TGTGCCAGCGCAGCCGGGCACGTCAACAATGAGCAGTTCTTC.